This T cell receptor (beta chain) appears in the sequencing data of a study of cytomegalovirus exposure and HLA in healthy donors (dated by TCRdb to the late 2010s). Background for the entire study: An earlier analysis of approximately 590 of the donors reported 250 to 300 Gb of sequence data and approximately 110 million unique TCR beta sequences from around 200 million T cells. An early release covering roughly 580 HLA-typed donors comprised approximately 290 gigabases of sequencing data and 85 million or so unique TCR sequences. Of the approximately 400 genotyped donors, less than 85% were placed in the genetic ancestry cluster associated with self-reported Caucasian donors. The study aimed to test whether signatures of past pathogen exposure could be identified by cataloging public T cell receptors. The study profiled the T cell repertoires of hundreds of subjects by immunosequencing and related them to cytomegalovirus serostatus. In addition to the first cohort of 666 subjects, a separate validation cohort of approximately 110 different subjects was used. High-throughput TCR immunosequencing, statistical association of individual TCRs with disease status, and machine learning were combined to predict cytomegalovirus infection status. To study patterns of TCR occurrence, a later analysis re-analyzed previously published TCR beta repertoires from around 670 donors and added high-resolution HLA genotyping. Rather than drawing on any new phenotypic data, the later analysis identified candidate immune exposures from TCR beta sequences and the way those sequences occurred across donors. In an earlier analysis of over 550 of the donors, high-throughput TCR beta sequencing was used to judge whether each TCR beta V gene segment behaved as functional or pseudogenic. Donor age, sex, ethnicity and CMV serostatus were compiled together with the repertoire data. A later genetic analysis used genome-wide SNP genotypes for about three fifths of the 666 donors, treating that subset as a discovery cohort. Every discovery cohort repertoire had been produced on one sequencing platform. Both class I and class II loci were covered by HLA typing, at four-digit resolution. Typing coverage varied by locus: roughly 629-630 donors for A, B, C, DRB1 and DQB1; approximately 500 for DQA1; over 600 for DPA1; under 490 for DPB1. Four or five DR-DQ haplotypes were handled as single units for association and clustering because linkage in the cohort was strong. Across around 400 genotyped donors of the cohort, an average of approximately 240,000 unique TCR beta nucleotide sequences per donor were sequenced, and 15% to 20% of those sequences were non-productive.

The cohort comprised 710 or so healthy bone marrow donors. All cohort members were sampled while nominally healthy, although unrecorded immune exposures were likely present. The donor tested CMV seropositive, placing the donor among the approximately 290 seropositive members of the cohort. A peripheral blood sample was provided by each donor, and peripheral blood mononuclear cells were used for TCR beta sequencing. Genomic DNA extraction from the blood cell samples was performed with the Qiagen DNeasy Blood Extraction Kit. The CDR3, from cysteine to phenylalanine, totals 15 residues. Of the read, only the CDR3 DNA is kept; its 45 bases are in frame from base 1. V drops 2 bases and J drops 0 bases, leaving 8 bases in between. Based on the germline V gene, the CDR1 and CDR2 sequences are MNHEY and SVGAGI. Receptor libraries were prepared by the immunoSEQ multiplex PCR assay. The multiplex PCR relied on a mix of 60 forward primers for TCR Vbeta segments and 13 reverse primers for TCR Jbeta segments. A multiplex PCR assay on genomic DNA amplified the CDR3 region of rearranged TCR beta genes. Amplified TCR beta libraries were sequenced as 87-base-pair reads on the Illumina HiSeq System. Per the source publication's procedure: In a later analysis, tens of millions of unique TCR beta chains were counted across the approximately 670 repertoires, and some 10 million of these chains were shared by at least two donors. A nearest-neighbor algorithm error-corrected the raw reads and collapsed the reads into unique sequences, merging closely related sequences to remove PCR and sequencing errors. V, D and J gene segments were assigned by aligning CDR3 sequences to IMGT reference sequences. For a sequence to be retained, at least a six-nucleotide match to both a V gene segment and a J gene segment was required. A rearrangement counted as productive if the CDR3 had no stop codons and remained in frame with V and J, and every other rearrangement counted as non-productive. CDR3 was defined by IMGT convention, running from the second conserved V-encoded cysteine to the conserved J-encoded phenylalanine. In an earlier analysis of more than 550 of the donors, sequences lacking an unambiguous match to a single V gene segment were excluded. In an earlier analysis of several hundred of the donors, a V segment was called functional when productive rearrangements were above 56.7%, and segregating when the standard deviation between donors exceeded 5%. To diagnose cytomegalovirus status from the catalog of TCR beta chain sequences, a statistical classification framework was built. A later analysis assigned V and J genes by comparing TCR nucleotide sequences with IMGT/GENE-DB human TR gene sequences. A later analysis assigned CDR3 sequences and most-parsimonious VDJ recombination scenarios with the TCRdist pipeline. In a later analysis, each TCR beta chain was defined by its CDR3 amino acid sequence together with its V-gene family, and reads without a unique V-gene family were excluded. To address suspected cross-contamination and a sequencing artifact, a later analysis removed some 620 highly shared, low-generation-probability nucleotide sequences. In a later analysis, a clonal expansion index for each public chain was calculated from normalized within-repertoire ranks of inferred template counts. In a later analysis, generation probabilities were computed using a VDJ recombination model fitted to out-of-frame rearrangements, and the results were checked against IGoR. A later analysis scored TCR-TCR, TCR-HLA and TCR-CMV co-occurrence with hypergeometric tests, applying a repertoire-size bias correction to TCR pairs. False discovery rates were estimated in a later analysis by permuting HLA or CMV assignments 20 times. A later analysis grouped co-occurring TCRs with DBSCAN, adding TCRdist sequence similarity when clustering within HLA-allele-positive subsets. For co-occurrence clustering, repertoires with fewer than 30,000 or more than 120,000 public chains were excluded, along with about five repertoires with anomalous nucleotide sharing. As stored in TCRdb, this immuneACCESS dataset retains in-frame rearrangements with V and J assigned. A fraction of the clones does not appear; measured against another copy, unresolved V genes explain less than half of the discrepancy, and the remainder lacks a known reason. That table supplies the V and J calls and clone size; D and trimming were determined from the DNA. This sample has about 60,000 clones in its table, and over 65% of those were observed once. The ten largest clones take up about 32% of the sample.

On the study overall, not on this receptor specifically: Some IMGT-functional V segments, including TRBV6-2 and TRBV6-3, could not be distinguished by the 87-base-pair reads and were therefore excluded. Compared with equally common non-associated chains, HLA-associated TCR beta chains in a later analysis were more clonally expanded and had lower generation probabilities. A few of the identified cytomegalovirus-associated TCR beta chains were confirmed in vitro to be specific for cytomegalovirus antigens. According to the authors, the approach could potentially be generalized to other disease states and immunological phenotypes. Several of the top co-occurrence clusters appeared to be linked to parvovirus B19, influenza, CMV and Epstein-Barr virus, according to a later analysis. Immune exposure information for the cohort was limited to CMV serostatus. Specific HLA alleles were associated with 15,000 to 20,000 TCR beta sequences at a false discovery rate of 0.05 in a later analysis. The cohort was sequenced for TCR beta chains only, and without alpha or paired-chain data the features that could be detected were limited. A further reported finding was that TCR beta sequences accurately predicted the HLA-A and HLA-B alleles for most subjects in the first cohort. The presence/absence analyses assumed that sequencing depth was roughly uniform across donors, and that assumption may not be true. In a later genetic analysis, fewer N-insertions in productive TCRs were reported among donors in an Asian-associated ancestry cluster than the roughly 710-donor mean. A cluster of highly shared sequence variants was judged likely to represent a technical artifact of the sequencing pipeline. Cytomegalovirus status was reported to be diagnosed by the classifier with high specificity and sensitivity in both the original and validation cohorts. When HLA alleles, especially DR and DQ, strongly co-occurred, attributing TCR associations to individual alleles was difficult. In a later analysis, most CMV-associated TCR beta chains were found to appear HLA-restricted, with HLA associations seemingly driven largely by CMV exposure. A later genetic analysis associated a missense DCLRE1C variant with V-gene and J-gene trimming of TCR beta chains, and an independent cohort replicated the association. Across donors, most TCR sequences were observed very rarely, whereas some public TCRs were present in many individuals. In the study, roughly 160 TCR beta chains were listed as associated with cytomegalovirus. Correlated functional status among segregating V segments might be attributable to linkage disequilibrium, but an unknown experimental factor could not be ruled out. The earlier analysis of about 600 of the donors excluded seventeen rarely observed V segments, including chromosome 9 orphons, because counts were too low. Because HLA typing was unavailable for some donors at each locus, only the typed subset was used in association tests. In a later analysis, TCR association rates were found to vary across HLA loci, with the most associated TCRs seen for DRB1 alleles and the fewest for HLA-C alleles. Broadly in line with IMGT annotations, most TCR beta V segments showed up in productive rearrangements about 87% or about 30% of the time in an earlier analysis of approximately 600 of the donors.

Turning to this clone: No cognate antigen has been identified for it. No much larger clone is present one base from it, and per-base qualities are unavailable.

Sequencing was done on a sample of PBMCs. The chain employs TRBV6-5 and TRBJ2-1, with a weak D call of TRBD2 (5 bases match). This TCR came from a man in his forties in good health and CMV-seropositive. The CDR3 protein sequence reads: CASSYVLASYNEQFF. The nucleotide sequence reads as follows: TGTGCCAGCAGTTACGTCCTAGCCTCCTACAATGAGCAGTTCTTC.